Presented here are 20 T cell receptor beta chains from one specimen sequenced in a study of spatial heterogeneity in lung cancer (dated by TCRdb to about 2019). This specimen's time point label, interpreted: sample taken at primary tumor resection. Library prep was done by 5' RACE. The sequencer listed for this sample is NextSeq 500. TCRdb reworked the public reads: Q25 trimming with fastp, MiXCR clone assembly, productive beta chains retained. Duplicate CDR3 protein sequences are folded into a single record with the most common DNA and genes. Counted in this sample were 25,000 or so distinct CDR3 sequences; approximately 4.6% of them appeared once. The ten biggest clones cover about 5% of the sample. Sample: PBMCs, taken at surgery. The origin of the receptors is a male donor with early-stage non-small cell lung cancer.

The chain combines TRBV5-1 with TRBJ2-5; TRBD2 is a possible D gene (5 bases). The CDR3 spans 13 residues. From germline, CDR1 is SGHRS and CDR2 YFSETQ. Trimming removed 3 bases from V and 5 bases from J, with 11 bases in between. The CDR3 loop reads CASSSGLVETQYF. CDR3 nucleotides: TGCGCCAGCAGCTCCGGACTGGTGGAGACCCAGTACTTC.

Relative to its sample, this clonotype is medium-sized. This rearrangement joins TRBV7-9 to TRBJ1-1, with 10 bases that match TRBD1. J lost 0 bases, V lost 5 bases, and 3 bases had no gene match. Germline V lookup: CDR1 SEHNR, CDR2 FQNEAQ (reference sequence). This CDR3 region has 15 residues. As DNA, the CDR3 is TGTGCCAGCAGCCCAGGACAGGGGGTGAACACTGAAGCTTTCTTT. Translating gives CASSPGQGVNTEAFF.

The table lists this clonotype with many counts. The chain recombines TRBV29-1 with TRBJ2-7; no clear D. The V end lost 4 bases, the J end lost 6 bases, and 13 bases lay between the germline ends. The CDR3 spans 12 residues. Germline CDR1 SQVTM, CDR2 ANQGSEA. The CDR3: CSVGKQSGEQYF. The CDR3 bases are TGCAGCGTTGGGAAACAGTCGGGCGAGCAGTACTTC.

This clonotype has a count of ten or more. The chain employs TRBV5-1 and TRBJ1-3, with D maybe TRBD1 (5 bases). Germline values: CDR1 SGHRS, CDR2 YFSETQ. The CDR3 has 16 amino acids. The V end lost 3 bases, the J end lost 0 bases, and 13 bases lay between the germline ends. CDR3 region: CASSSDTTYSGNTIYF. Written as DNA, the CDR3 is TGCGCCAGCAGCTCGGACACTACTTACTCTGGAAACACCATATATTTT.

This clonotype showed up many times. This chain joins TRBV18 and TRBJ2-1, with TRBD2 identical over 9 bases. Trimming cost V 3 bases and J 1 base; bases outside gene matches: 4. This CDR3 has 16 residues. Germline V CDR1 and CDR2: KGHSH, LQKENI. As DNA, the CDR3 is TGTGCCAGCTCACCTTCTAGCGGGGCATCCTACAATGAGCAGTTCTTC. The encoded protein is CASSPSSGASYNEQFF.

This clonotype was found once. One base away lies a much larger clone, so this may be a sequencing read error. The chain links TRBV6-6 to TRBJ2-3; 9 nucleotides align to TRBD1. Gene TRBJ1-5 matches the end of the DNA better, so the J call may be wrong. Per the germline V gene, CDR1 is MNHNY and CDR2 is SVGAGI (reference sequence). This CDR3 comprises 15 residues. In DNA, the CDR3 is TGTGCCAGCAGTGCTCCGGGACAGGGCACAGATACGCAGCATTTT. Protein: CASSAPGQGTDTQHF.

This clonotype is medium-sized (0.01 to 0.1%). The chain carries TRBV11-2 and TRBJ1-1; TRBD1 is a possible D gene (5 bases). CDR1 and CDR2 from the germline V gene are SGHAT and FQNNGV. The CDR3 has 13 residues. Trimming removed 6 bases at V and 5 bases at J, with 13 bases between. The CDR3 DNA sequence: TGTGCCAGCAGTCGGCCAGGGCGGACTGAAGCTTTCTTT. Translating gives CASSRPGRTEAFF.

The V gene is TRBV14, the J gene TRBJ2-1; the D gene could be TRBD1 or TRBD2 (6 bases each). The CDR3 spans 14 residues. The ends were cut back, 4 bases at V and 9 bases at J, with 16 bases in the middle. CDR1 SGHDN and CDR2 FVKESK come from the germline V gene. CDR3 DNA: TGTGCCAGCAGCCCCGCGACTAGAGGGGGTGAGCAGTTCTTC. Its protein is CASSPATRGGEQFF.

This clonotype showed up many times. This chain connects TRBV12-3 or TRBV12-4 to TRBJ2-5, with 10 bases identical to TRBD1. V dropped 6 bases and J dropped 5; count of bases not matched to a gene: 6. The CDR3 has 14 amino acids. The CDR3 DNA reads TGTGCCAGCAGCGGGGACAGGGGCCGGGAGACCCAGTACTTC. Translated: CASSGDRGRETQYF.

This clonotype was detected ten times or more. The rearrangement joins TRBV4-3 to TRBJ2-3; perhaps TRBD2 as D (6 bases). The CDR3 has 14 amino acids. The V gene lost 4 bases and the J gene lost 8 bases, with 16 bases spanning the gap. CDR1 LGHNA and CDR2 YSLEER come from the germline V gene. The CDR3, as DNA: TGCGCCAGCAGCCCCGGGACTTCACTGGGTACGCAGTATTTT. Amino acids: CASSPGTSLGTQYF.

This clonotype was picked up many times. CDR3: CASSYGGAEAFF. The CDR3 coding sequence is TGTGCCAGCAGTTACGGGGGGGCTGAAGCTTTCTTT. This rearrangement joins TRBV6-2 or TRBV6-3 to TRBJ1-1; tentatively, D is TRBD1 (5 bases). Germline assignment: CDR1 MNHEY and CDR2 SVGEGT. The CDR3 loop spans 12 amino acids. V dropped 2 bases and J dropped 6 bases, with 7 bases sitting between them.

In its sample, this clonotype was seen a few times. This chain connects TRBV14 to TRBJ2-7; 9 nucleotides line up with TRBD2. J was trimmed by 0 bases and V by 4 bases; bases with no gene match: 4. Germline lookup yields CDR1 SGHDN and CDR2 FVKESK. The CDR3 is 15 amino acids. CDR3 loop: CASSPTSGTSYEQYF. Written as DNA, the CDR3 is TGTGCCAGCAGCCCGACTAGCGGCACCTCCTACGAGCAGTACTTC.

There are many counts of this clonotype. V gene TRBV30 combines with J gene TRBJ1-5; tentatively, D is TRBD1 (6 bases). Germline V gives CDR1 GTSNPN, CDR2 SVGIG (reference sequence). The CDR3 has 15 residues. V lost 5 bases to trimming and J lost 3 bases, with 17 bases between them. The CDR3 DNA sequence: TGTGCCTGGGCCCCCTGGGGGGCGGACAATCAGCCCCAGCATTTT. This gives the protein CAWAPWGADNQPQHF.

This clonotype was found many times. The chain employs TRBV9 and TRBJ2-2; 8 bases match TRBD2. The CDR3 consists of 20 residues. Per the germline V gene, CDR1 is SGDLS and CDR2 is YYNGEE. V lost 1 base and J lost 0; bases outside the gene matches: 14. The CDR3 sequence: CASSVKGTLAGNSNTGELFF. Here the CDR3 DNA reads TGTGCCAGCAGCGTAAAGGGGACCCTAGCGGGTAATTCGAACACCGGGGAGCTGTTTTTT.

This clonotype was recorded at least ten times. The CDR3 DNA sequence: TGTGCCAGCAGCTTCTTCGGGGGAGCCCCCGGGGAGCTGTTTTTT. Amino acids: CASSFFGGAPGELFF. The rearrangement links TRBV7-9 to TRBJ2-2; TRBD2 might be the D (6 bases). The CDR3 runs to 15 residues. Trimming removed 3 bases from V and 6 bases from J, with 14 bases in between. Per germline, CDR1 SEHNR and CDR2 FQNEAQ (reference sequence).

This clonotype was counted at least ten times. CDR3 protein: CSAPGLAGAVITDTQYF. The CDR3 coding sequence is TGCAGTGCCCCGGGACTAGCGGGAGCGGTTATCACAGATACGCAGTATTTT. The chain employs TRBV20-1 and TRBJ2-3, with 14 positions matching TRBD2. V trimming: 6 bases; J trimming: 2 bases; junction bases outside the gene matches: 10. The CDR3 contains 17 residues. Germline V gene sequence: CDR1 DFQATT, CDR2 SNEGSKA (reference sequence).

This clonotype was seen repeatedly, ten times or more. This CDR3 reads CASSLGYNTEAFF. The CDR3 DNA follows: TGTGCCAGCAGCTTAGGGTATAACACTGAAGCTTTCTTT. This chain links TRBV7-3 with TRBJ1-1; D remains unclear. The CDR3 has 13 residues. In germline, CDR1 is SGHTA, CDR2 FQGTGA. Trimming stripped 2 bases from V and 2 bases from J, with 6 bases between.

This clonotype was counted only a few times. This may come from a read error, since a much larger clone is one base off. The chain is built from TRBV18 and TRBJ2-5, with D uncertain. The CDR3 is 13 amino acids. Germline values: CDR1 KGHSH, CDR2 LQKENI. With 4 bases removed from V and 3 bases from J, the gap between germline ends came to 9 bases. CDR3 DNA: TGTGCCAGCTCACTGTACCGGGAAGAGACCCAGTACTTC. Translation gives CASSLYREETQYF.

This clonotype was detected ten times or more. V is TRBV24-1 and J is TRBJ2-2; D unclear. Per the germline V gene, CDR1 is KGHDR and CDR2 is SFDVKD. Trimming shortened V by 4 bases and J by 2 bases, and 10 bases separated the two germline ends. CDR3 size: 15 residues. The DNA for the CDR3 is TGTGCCACCAGTGAGGGGATCCTAAACACCGGGGAGCTGTTTTTT. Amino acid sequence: CATSEGILNTGELFF.

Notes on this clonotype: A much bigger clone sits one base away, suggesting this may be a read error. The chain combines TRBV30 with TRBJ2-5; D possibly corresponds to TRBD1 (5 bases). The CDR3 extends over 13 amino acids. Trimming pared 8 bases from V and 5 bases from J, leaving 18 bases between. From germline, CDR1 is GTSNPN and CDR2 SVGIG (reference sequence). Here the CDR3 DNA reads TGTGCCCGGAAGCCGTCAGGGAAGGAGACCCAGTACTTC. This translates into CARKPSGKETQYF. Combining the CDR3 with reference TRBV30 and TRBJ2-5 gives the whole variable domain SQTIHQWPATLVQPVGSPLSLECTVEGTSNPNLYWYRQAAGRGLQLLFYSVGIGQISSEVPQNLSASRPQDRQFILSSKKLLLSDSGFYLCARKPSGKETQYFGPGTRLLVL.